These 17 T cell receptor beta chains share one sample of origin, sequenced in a study of response to subunit inactivated influenza vaccine. TCRdb re-analysed the RT-PCR reads in MiXCR, keeping a single row per CDR3 protein. The table has about 650,000 distinct CDR3 sequences, 15% to 19% seen once. Sequenced here: PBMCs from blood, sampled 12 days after vaccination. Receptors were obtained from a man aged 50 or older who received an inactivated influenza vaccine.

This clonotype has at least ten counts. The chain recombines TRBV18 with TRBJ2-2; the match to TRBD1 covers 9 bases. The CDR3 is made up of 15 amino acids. The ends lost 6 bases at V and 3 bases at J; junction bases unmatched: 5. The germline V gene has CDR1 KGHSH and CDR2 LQKENI. The CDR3 loop reads CASSRRTGDTGELFF. The DNA of the CDR3 is TGTGCCAGCTCGCGTCGGACAGGGGACACCGGGGAGCTGTTTTTT. Looking up the rest from reference TRBV18 and TRBJ2-2 gives the full variable domain: NAGVMQNPRHLVRRRGQEARLRCSPMKGHSHVYWYRQLPEEGLKFMVYLQKENIIDESGMPKERFSAEFPKEGPSILRIQQVVRGDSAAYFCASSRRTGDTGELFFGEGSRLTVL.

This clonotype has more than one count but fewer than ten. The rearrangement uses TRBV29-1 and TRBJ2-7; TRBD2 matches 8 bases. J gave up 2 bases and V 6 bases, and 6 bases lay outside the gene matches. Per germline, CDR1 SQVTM and CDR2 ANQGSEA. CDR3 size: 13 residues. The CDR3 loop reads CSVGQRGPYEQYF. DNA of the CDR3: TGCAGCGTCGGCCAGCGGGGGCCCTACGAGCAGTACTTC.

This clonotype was counted many times. The chain combines TRBV12-3 or TRBV12-4 with TRBJ2-2; the D is unclear. Trimming shortened V by 4 bases and J by 0 bases, and 9 bases separated the two germline ends. This CDR3 comprises 15 residues. For the CDR3, the DNA is TGTGCCAGCAGTTATCACGGCGCGAACACCGGGGAGCTGTTTTTT. Protein product: CASSYHGANTGELFF.

This chain links TRBV5-5 with TRBJ1-1; D is uncertain. This CDR3 is built from 15 residues. The germline V gene encodes CDR1 SGHKS and CDR2 YYEKEE (reference sequence). Trimming left V 1 base short and J 1 base short, with 11 bases between. CDR3 loop: CASSLPTGGNTEAFF. In DNA form, the CDR3 reads TGTGCCAGCAGCTTGCCTACTGGAGGGAACACTGAAGCTTTCTTT.

The V call is TRBV15, the J call TRBJ2-1, with TRBD2 matching over 8 bases. Germline lookup yields CDR1 LNHNV and CDR2 YYDKDF (reference sequence). V lost 1 base, J lost 0 bases, and 11 bases stayed unmatched. This CDR3 spans 19 amino acids. CDR3 coding DNA: TGTGCCACCAGCAGAGGGATCGGAGCGGGAGCGAGCTCCTACAATGAGCAGTTCTTC. Encoded protein: CATSRGIGAGASSYNEQFF. Based on the CDR3 plus reference TRBV15 and TRBJ2-1, the full variable domain is DAMVIQNPRYQVTQFGKPVTLSCSQTLNHNVMYWYQQKSSQAPKLLFHYYDKDFNNEADTPDNFQSRRPNTSFCFLDIRSPGLGDTAMYLCATSRGIGAGASSYNEQFFGPGTRLTVL.

J is TRBJ2-3 and V is TRBV7-8; 9 bases align to TRBD2. The CDR3 is 15 residues long. Germline lookup yields CDR1 SGHVS and CDR2 FQNEAQ. With 5 bases clipped from V and 4 bases from J, the junction kept 7 bases outside the gene matches. For the CDR3, the DNA is TGTGCCAGCAGCCCAACGGGACTAGCCGCAGATACGCAGTATTTT. As protein: CASSPTGLAADTQYF.

The chain employs TRBV29-1 and TRBJ2-5; 7 bases fit TRBD1. This CDR3 is built from 12 residues. Germline-derived CDR1 and CDR2 are SQVTM and ANQGSEA. V gave up 6 bases and J gave up 3 bases; unmatched junction bases: 4. The CDR3 DNA reads TGCAGCGTGGACAGGTTCGAAGAGACCCAGTACTTC. As protein: CSVDRFEETQYF.

Only a few counts were recorded for this clonotype. The chain combines TRBV5-1 with TRBJ1-2; 7 bases align to TRBD1. The CDR3 totals 14 residues. With 3 bases clipped from V and 2 bases from J, the junction kept 4 bases outside the gene matches. The germline V gene encodes CDR1 SGHRS and CDR2 YFSETQ. As DNA, the CDR3 is TGCGCCAGCAGCTCAGAGGGACAGAACTATGGCTACACCTTC. Its translation: CASSSEGQNYGYTF.

This clonotype was seen many times. The chain links TRBV5-1 to TRBJ2-7; D is possibly TRBD2 (5 bases). V gave up 1 base and J gave up 2 bases, with 7 bases separating them. This CDR3 contains 13 residues. CDR1 and CDR2 (germline): SGHRS, YFSETQ. The CDR3 is CASSLTGTYEQYF. CDR3 coding DNA: TGCGCCAGCAGCTTGACCGGGACCTACGAGCAGTACTTC.

This clonotype has a handful of counts. The rearrangement joins TRBV10-3 to TRBJ2-1, with D hard to call. This CDR3 region has 13 residues. Trimming left V 6 bases short and J 1 base short, with 7 bases between. The V gene's germline CDR1 is ENHRY and CDR2 SYGVKD. The CDR3 here is CAISVISYNEQFF. CDR3 nucleotide sequence: TGTGCCATCAGCGTTATTTCCTACAATGAGCAGTTCTTC.

This clonotype appeared a single time. This chain uses TRBV7-2 with TRBJ2-3, with a tentative D call TRBD2 (5 bases). Germline CDR1 and CDR2: SGHTA and FQGNSA. There are 16 residues in the CDR3. Trimming removed 5 bases at V and 2 bases at J, with 17 bases between. DNA for the CDR3: TGTGCCAGCAGCGGACTTAGATCAGGACCCACAGATACGCAGTATTTT. Its translation is CASSGLRSGPTDTQYF.

This clonotype was picked up a small number of times. The chain joins TRBV2 to TRBJ2-5; D call uncertain. Germline values: CDR1 SNHLY, CDR2 FYNNEI. V dropped 6 bases and J dropped 5 bases, with 13 bases sitting between them. CDR3 length: 13 amino acids. CDR3 DNA: TGTGCCAGCAGCGGCGAACGGCGTGAGACCCAGTACTTC. Translating gives CASSGERRETQYF. The full variable domain, rest sourced from reference TRBV2 and TRBJ2-5, is EPEVTQTPSHQVTQMGQEVILRCVPISNHLYFYWYRQILGQKVEFLVSFYNNEISEKSEIFDDQFSVERPDGSNFTLKIRSTKLEDSAMYFCASSGERRETQYFGPGTRLLVL.

This chain connects TRBV15 to TRBJ1-2, with 7 bases matching TRBD1. The CDR3 is 15 amino acids. J gave up 4 bases and V 4 bases, and 9 bases lay outside the gene matches. Germline lookup yields CDR1 LNHNV and CDR2 YYDKDF (reference sequence). The CDR3 DNA is TGTGCCACCAGCACTGGGGACAGCTTAAGCTATGGCTACACCTTC. Its protein product is CATSTGDSLSYGYTF. Full variable domain (remainder filled in from reference TRBV15 and TRBJ1-2): DAMVIQNPRYQVTQFGKPVTLSCSQTLNHNVMYWYQQKSSQAPKLLFHYYDKDFNNEADTPDNFQSRRPNTSFCFLDIRSPGLGDTAMYLCATSTGDSLSYGYTFGSGTRLTVV.

The chain joins TRBV4-3 to TRBJ2-5, with 9 bases aligning to TRBD2. CDR3 length: 16 residues. The germline CDR1 and CDR2 sequences are LGHNA and YSLEER. J lost 4 bases, V lost 0 bases, and 6 bases had no gene match. The CDR3 protein is CASSQDGLAGRETQYF. As DNA, the CDR3 is TGCGCCAGCAGCCAAGACGGCCTAGCGGGGCGAGAGACCCAGTACTTC.

This chain links TRBV20-1 with TRBJ1-2; 7 bases agree with TRBD1. The CDR3 is 13 residues long. V shed 3 bases, J shed 4 bases, and the junction held 5 bases outside the gene matches. Germline CDR1 and CDR2: DFQATT and SNEGSKA (reference sequence). This chain's CDR3 is CSARRGQFYGYTF. The CDR3 nucleotides read TGCAGTGCTAGGCGGGGACAGTTCTATGGCTACACCTTC.

This clonotype was observed a handful of times. The CDR3 nucleotides are TGTGCCACCAGTGATCTTAGACAGGGGGCCGCTTTGAACACCGGGGAGCTGTTTTTT. The encoded protein is CATSDLRQGAALNTGELFF. This chain links TRBV24-1 with TRBJ2-2; 10 nucleotides match TRBD1. Germline values: CDR1 KGHDR, CDR2 SFDVKD. The CDR3 sequence is 19 residues long. With V trimmed by 3 bases and J by 1 base, 10 bases remained unmatched.

This clonotype was observed a few times. V is TRBV20-1 and J is TRBJ2-3; the match to TRBD2 covers 13 bases. V was clipped by 5 bases and J by 4 bases; unmatched bases: 6. CDR3 length: 15 residues. Germline V gives CDR1 DFQATT, CDR2 SNEGSKA (reference sequence). CDR3 sequence: CSAHPGLAGSDTQYF. CDR3 DNA sequence: TGCAGTGCTCACCCGGGACTAGCGGGGTCAGATACGCAGTATTTT.